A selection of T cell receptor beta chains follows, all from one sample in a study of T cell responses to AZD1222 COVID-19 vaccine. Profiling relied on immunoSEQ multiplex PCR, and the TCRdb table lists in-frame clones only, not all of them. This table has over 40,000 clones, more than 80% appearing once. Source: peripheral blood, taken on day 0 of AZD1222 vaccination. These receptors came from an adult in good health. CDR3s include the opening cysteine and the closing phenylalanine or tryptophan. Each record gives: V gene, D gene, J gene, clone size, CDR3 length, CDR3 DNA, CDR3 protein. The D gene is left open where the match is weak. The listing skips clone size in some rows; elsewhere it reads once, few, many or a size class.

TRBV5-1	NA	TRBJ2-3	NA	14	TGCGCCAGCAGCTTGTTGGGGGTGCCAGATACGCAGTATTTT	CASSLLGVPDTQYF
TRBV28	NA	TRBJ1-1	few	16	TGTGCCAGCAGTTTACAGGGGCTGCGGGCGAGCACTGAAGCTTTCTTT	CASSLQGLRASTEAFF
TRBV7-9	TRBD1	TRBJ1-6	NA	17	TGTGCCAGCAGCACCGACAGGGGTAGCTCCTATAATTCACCCCTCCACTTT	CASSTDRGSSYNSPLHF
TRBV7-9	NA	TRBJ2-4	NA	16	TGTGCCAGCAGCCCATTGCTAGGGATAGGCAAAAACATTCAGTACTTC	CASSPLLGIGKNIQYF
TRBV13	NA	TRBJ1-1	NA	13	TGTGCCAGCAGCTTGGGAGAGAACACTGAAGCTTTCTTT	CASSLGENTEAFF
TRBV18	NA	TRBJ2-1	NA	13	TGTGCCAGCTCATCCGTCTCCTACAATGAGCAGTTCTTC	CASSSVSYNEQFF
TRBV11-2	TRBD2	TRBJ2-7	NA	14	TGTGCCAGCAGCCTCTGGGGGGGAACCTACGAGCAGTACTTC	CASSLWGGTYEQYF
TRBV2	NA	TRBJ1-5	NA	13	TGTGCCAGCAGTCTCAGCTTCAATCAGCCCCAGCATTTT	CASSLSFNQPQHF
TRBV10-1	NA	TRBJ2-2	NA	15	TGCGCCAGCAGTGATCTGGGGGCAGGTACCGGGGAGCTGTTTTTT	CASSDLGAGTGELFF
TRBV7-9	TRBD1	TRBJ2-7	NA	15	TGTGCCAGCAGCTTAACCGGGACAGGGCCCTACGAGCAGTACTTC	CASSLTGTGPYEQYF
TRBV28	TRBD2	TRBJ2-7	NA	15	TGTGCCAGCAGTATGGGACTAGCGGGAGTCCGCGAGCAGTACTTC	CASSMGLAGVREQYF
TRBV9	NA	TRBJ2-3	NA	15	TGTGCCAGCAGCGTAGGGTGGGGGGGCACAGATACGCAGTATTTT	CASSVGWGGTDTQYF
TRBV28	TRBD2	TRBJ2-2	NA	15	TGTGCCAGCAGTTTGGGGACTAGGAGGACCGGGGAGCTGTTTTTT	CASSLGTRRTGELFF
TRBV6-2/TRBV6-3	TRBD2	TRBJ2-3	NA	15	TGTGCCAGCAGTTATAGCGGGAGGGCGCCGGATACGCAGTATTTT	CASSYSGRAPDTQYF
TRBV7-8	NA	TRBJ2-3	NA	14	TGTGCCAGCAGCCCATCTAAAGGAACAGATACGCAGTATTTT	CASSPSKGTDTQYF
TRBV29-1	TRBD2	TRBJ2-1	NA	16	TGCAGCGTTTCGGTGGGACTAGCGGGCCCGGTTAATGAGCAGTTCTTC	CSVSVGLAGPVNEQFF
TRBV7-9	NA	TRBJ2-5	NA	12	TGTGCCAGCAGCTTAGTGTGGGAGACCCAGTACTTC	CASSLVWETQYF
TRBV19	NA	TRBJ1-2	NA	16	TGTGCCAGTAGTATTAGGGCCGGGGGCGCGTACTATGGCTACACCTTC	CASSIRAGGAYYGYTF
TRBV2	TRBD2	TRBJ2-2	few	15	TGTGCCAGCAGTGGACGGGGGGGCGTCACCGGGGAGCTGTTTTTT	CASSGRGGVTGELFF
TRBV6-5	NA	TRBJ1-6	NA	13	TGTGCCAGCAGTTACCGCGGGTCTTCACCCCTCCACTTT	CASSYRGSSPLHF
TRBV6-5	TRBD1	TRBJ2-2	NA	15	TGTGCCAGCACCCCGGGACAGGGTGGCACCGGGGAGCTGTTTTTT	CASTPGQGGTGELFF
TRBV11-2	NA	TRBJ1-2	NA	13	TGTGCCAGCAGCCCCGAGAGCCCCTATGGCTACACCTTC	CASSPESPYGYTF
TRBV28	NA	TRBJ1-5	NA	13	TGTGCCAGCAGTTTTTATGAATATCAGCCCCAGCATTTT	CASSFYEYQPQHF
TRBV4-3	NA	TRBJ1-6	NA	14	TGCGCCAGCAGCCAAGATCTAGGCGGGCGGCCCCTCCACTTT	CASSQDLGGRPLHF
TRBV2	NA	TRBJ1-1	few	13	TGTGCCAGCAGTGAGACAGGGAACACTGAAGCTTTCTTT	CASSETGNTEAFF
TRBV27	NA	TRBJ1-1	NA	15	TGTGCCAGCAGTTTAACTGCAGTCCTGAACACTGAAGCTTTCTTT	CASSLTAVLNTEAFF
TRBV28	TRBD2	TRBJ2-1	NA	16	TGTGCCAGCAGTTCGCTAGCGGGATCCTCCTACAATGAGCAGTTCTTC	CASSSLAGSSYNEQFF
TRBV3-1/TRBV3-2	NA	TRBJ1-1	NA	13	TGTGCCAGCAGCCAGGGACGGCTAAATGGAGCTTTCTTT	CASSQGRLNGAFF
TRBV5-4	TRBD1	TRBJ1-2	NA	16	TGTGCCAGCAGCGACCGGGGCAGTGGGACAGGGGTAGGCTACACCTTC	CASSDRGSGTGVGYTF
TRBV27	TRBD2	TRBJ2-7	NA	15	TGTGCCAGCAGCCGAGGGACTAGCGGGATTTACGAGCAGTACTTC	CASSRGTSGIYEQYF
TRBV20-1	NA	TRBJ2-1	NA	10	TGCAGTGCTAGAGAGGGGGAGCAGTTCTTC	CSAREGEQFF
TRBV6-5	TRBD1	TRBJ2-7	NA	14	TGTGCCAGCAGTCCCCGGGACAGGGGGTTCGAGCAGTACTTC	CASSPRDRGFEQYF
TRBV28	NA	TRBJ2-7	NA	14	TGTGCCAGCTCAGACGGGACCCCTATCGGCGAGCAGTACTTC	CASSDGTPIGEQYF
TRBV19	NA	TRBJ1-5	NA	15	TGTGCCAGTAGTATAGGGGGGACGGACAATCAGCCCCAGCATTTT	CASSIGGTDNQPQHF
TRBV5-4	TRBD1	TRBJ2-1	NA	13	TGTGCCAGCAGTTCGACAGGGCAGAGTGAGCAGTTCTTC	CASSSTGQSEQFF
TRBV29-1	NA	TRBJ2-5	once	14	TGCAGCGTTCACCCCCCGGGACGCGGAGGGACCCAGTACTTC	CSVHPPGRGGTQYF
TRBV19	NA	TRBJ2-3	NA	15	TGTGCCAGTAGTACTTCCGGGACGGACCCCGATACGCAGTATTTT	CASSTSGTDPDTQYF
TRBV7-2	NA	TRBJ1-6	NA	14	TGTGCCAGCAGCCCCGGACAGCCGAATTCACCCCTCCACTTT	CASSPGQPNSPLHF
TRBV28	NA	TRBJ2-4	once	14	TGTGCCAGCAGTCCGGAGGTCGCCAAAAACATTCAGTACTTC	CASSPEVAKNIQYF
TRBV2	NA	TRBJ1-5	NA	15	TGTGCCAGCAGTGAAGCGGGGGGGGCCTGGCAGCCCCAGCATTTT	CASSEAGGAWQPQHF
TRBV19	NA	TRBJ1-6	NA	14	TGTGCCAGTAGTAGCGCAAGGTGGGATTCACCCCTCCACTTT	CASSSARWDSPLHF
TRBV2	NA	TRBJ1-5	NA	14	TGTGCCAGCAGTTATGACAGGACAAATCAGCCCCAGCATTTT	CASSYDRTNQPQHF
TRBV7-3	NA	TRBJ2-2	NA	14	TGTGCCAGCAGCTTAACCAAAGGAACCGGGGAGCTGTTTTTT	CASSLTKGTGELFF
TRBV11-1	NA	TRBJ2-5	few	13	TGTGCCAGCAGCTTAGGATTCCAAGAGACCCAGTACTTC	CASSLGFQETQYF
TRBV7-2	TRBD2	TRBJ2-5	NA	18	TGTGCCAGCAGCTGGAGGACTAGCGGGGGGCTCCTCCAGGAGACCCAGTACTTC	CASSWRTSGGLLQETQYF
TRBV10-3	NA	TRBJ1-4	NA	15	TGTGCCATCAGTGAGTCGGGGACGAGAGGGGAAAAACTGTTTTTT	CAISESGTRGEKLFF
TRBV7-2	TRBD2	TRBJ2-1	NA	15	TGTGCCAGCAGCCCCCCGGGACTAGCGAACAATGAGCAGTTCTTC	CASSPPGLANNEQFF
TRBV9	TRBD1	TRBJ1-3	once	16	TGTGCCAGCAGCGTAGGGGACAGGGGGCCTGGAAACACCATATATTTT	CASSVGDRGPGNTIYF
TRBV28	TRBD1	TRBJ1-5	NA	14	TGTGCCAGCAGTGGAGGGACAGATCATCAGCCCCAGCATTTT	CASSGGTDHQPQHF
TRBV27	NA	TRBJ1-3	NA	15	TGTGCCAGCAGTTTAGGCTACACCTCTGGAAACACCATATATTTT	CASSLGYTSGNTIYF